The 18 T cell receptor beta chains given below trace back to one sample, sequenced in a study of T cell responses to AZD1222 COVID-19 vaccine. Assay: immunoSEQ multiplex PCR; the TCRdb copy retains only in-frame clones and omits some. The table lists 150,000 to 180,000 clones, over 75% of them singletons. This specimen consisted of peripheral blood, obtained on day 0 of AZD1222 vaccination. The receptors come from an adult in good health.

This chain connects TRBV28 to TRBJ2-4; D remains unclear. This CDR3 region has 16 residues. CDR1 and CDR2 from the germline V gene are MDHEN and SYDVKM. V lost 3 bases and J lost 4, with 16 bases in between. The CDR3 sequence is CASSFSGGGPKNIQYF. CDR3 bases: TGTGCCAGCAGTTTTTCAGGTGGTGGACCAAAAAACATTCAGTACTTC.

The chain carries TRBV18 and TRBJ1-4; D gene ambiguous. Trimming cost V 3 bases and J 4 bases, with 6 bases left between them. The germline V gene encodes CDR1 KGHSH and CDR2 LQKENI. The CDR3 is 13 residues long. CDR3 DNA: TGTGCCAGCTCACCTGGCGTTAATGAAAAACTGTTTTTT. Translation gives CASSPGVNEKLFF.

CDR3 nucleotides: TGTGCCAGCAGCTTTAGAGGGTCTAGCAATCAGCCCCAGCATTTT. This encodes CASSFRGSSNQPQHF. The chain employs TRBV5-6 and TRBJ1-5; D not resolved. Germline V lookup: CDR1 SGHDT, CDR2 YYEEEE. V lost 2 bases and J lost 0, with 9 bases in between. The CDR3 spans 15 residues.

This chain joins TRBV28 and TRBJ2-5; 9 bases are shared with TRBD1. J lost 5 bases, V lost 7 bases, and 11 bases had no gene match. The CDR3 length is 15 residues. From germline, CDR1 is MDHEN and CDR2 SYDVKM. Here the CDR3 DNA reads TGTGCCAGCACCCCGACAGGGGGGTCGTTTGAGACCCAGTACTTC. It yields the protein CASTPTGGSFETQYF.

The DNA for the CDR3 is TGTGCCAGCAGCCGGACAGGTCCTAACTATGGCTACACCTTC. Translation gives CASSRTGPNYGYTF. The rearrangement links TRBV28 to TRBJ1-2; 7 bases map to TRBD1. The CDR3 loop spans 14 amino acids. With 6 bases clipped from V and 0 bases from J, the junction kept 4 bases outside the gene matches. CDR1 MDHEN and CDR2 SYDVKM come from the germline V gene.

This chain uses TRBV5-6 with TRBJ2-5, with D possibly being TRBD2 (5 bases). Between the trimmed V and J ends, which lost 5 bases and 2 bases, there was a span of 7 bases. The CDR3 is 12 amino acids. CDR1 and CDR2 (germline): SGHDT, YYEEEE. CDR3 DNA sequence: TGTGCCAGCAGGAGGAGGCAAGAGACCCAGTACTTC. Translated: CASRRRQETQYF. Full variable domain (missing parts from reference TRBV5-6 and TRBJ2-5): DAGVTQSPTHLIKTRGQQVTLRCSPKSGHDTVSWYQQALGQGPQFIFQYYEEEERQRGNFPDRFSGHQFPNYSSELNVNALLLGDSALYLCASRRRQETQYFGPGTRLLVL.

The CDR3 loop reads CASSNSLLAGANTGELFF. As DNA, the CDR3 is TGTGCCAGCAGCAACAGTCTCCTAGCGGGAGCGAACACCGGGGAGCTGTTTTTT. V gene TRBV5-4 combines with J gene TRBJ2-2; 10 bases agree with TRBD2. V gave up 4 bases and J gave up 0 bases; unmatched junction bases: 9. Germline V CDR1 and CDR2: SGHNT, YYREEE (reference sequence). The CDR3 contains 18 residues.

This chain links TRBV19 with TRBJ2-2, with D hard to call. Germline CDR1 LNHDA, CDR2 SQIVND (reference sequence). The CDR3 length is 13 residues. V dropped 10 bases and J dropped 4 bases, with 13 bases sitting between them. The CDR3 reads CANSLFLTGELFF. Written as DNA, the CDR3 is TGTGCCAACTCGCTCTTCCTCACCGGGGAGCTGTTTTTT.

The J gene is TRBJ2-7, the V gene TRBV28; 13 nucleotides agree with TRBD2. CDR1 is MDHEN and CDR2 is SYDVKM in the germline V gene. The CDR3 contains 17 residues. The ends lost 6 bases at V and 4 bases at J; junction bases unmatched: 12. The CDR3 sequence: CASRTDRTSGSLYEQYF. DNA for the CDR3: TGTGCCAGCAGGACAGATAGGACTAGCGGGAGCTTGTACGAGCAGTACTTC.

The rearrangement uses TRBV6-5 and TRBJ2-2; D is tentatively TRBD1 or TRBD2 (5 bases each). This CDR3 is built from 14 residues. Between the trimmed V and J ends, which lost 8 bases and 2 bases, there was a span of 12 bases. From germline, CDR1 is MNHEY and CDR2 SVGAGI. The CDR3 region is CASRRGGNTGELFF. CDR3 in DNA: TGTGCCAGCCGGCGTGGGGGAAACACCGGGGAGCTGTTTTTT.

This rearrangement joins TRBV24-1 to TRBJ2-7; TRBD2 agrees at 7 bases. Trimming removed 5 bases from V and 0 bases from J; junction bases left unmatched: 3. This CDR3 is 14 amino acids long. Germline CDR1 and CDR2: KGHDR and SFDVKD. The CDR3 is CATSGGGSSYEQYF. As DNA, the CDR3 is TGTGCCACCAGTGGGGGCGGGAGCTCCTACGAGCAGTACTTC.

This sequence joins TRBV29-1 and TRBJ2-1; tentatively, D is TRBD1 (6 bases). V dropped 5 bases and J dropped 4 bases, with 12 bases sitting between them. There are 13 residues in the CDR3. Germline loops: CDR1 SQVTM, CDR2 ANQGSEA. The CDR3 is CSVLRGGYNEQFF. The CDR3, as DNA: TGCAGCGTTCTAAGAGGGGGATACAATGAGCAGTTCTTC.

The genes are TRBV28 and TRBJ2-1; 9 bases map to TRBD1. Per germline, CDR1 MDHEN and CDR2 SYDVKM. The CDR3 totals 16 residues. The junction had 11 bases not matched to a gene; V was cut back by 3 bases and J by 8 bases. CDR3 loop: CASSFRNRGRRDEQFF. CDR3 bases: TGTGCCAGCAGTTTCCGAAACAGGGGGCGACGAGATGAGCAGTTCTTC. Full variable domain (remainder filled in from reference TRBV28 and TRBJ2-1): DVKVTQSSRYLVKRTGEKVFLECVQDMDHENMFWYRQDPGLGLRLIYFSYDVKMKEKGDIPEGYSVSREKKERFSLILESASTNQTSMYLCASSFRNRGRRDEQFFGPGTRLTVL.

The V call is TRBV6-2 or TRBV6-3, the J call TRBJ1-2; 7 positions match TRBD1. V shed 5 bases, J shed 2 bases, and the junction held 11 bases outside the gene matches. The length of the CDR3 is 16 residues. Germline CDR1 is MNHEY and CDR2 is SVGEGT. CDR3 coding DNA: TGTGCCAGCAGTAAAACCGGGACAGATATGAACTATGGCTACACCTTC. Encoded protein: CASSKTGTDMNYGYTF.

This clone was found once. The CDR3 reads CASSFSGGSAGELFF. CDR3 nucleotides: TGTGCCAGCAGCTTTAGCGGGGGCTCTGCCGGGGAGCTGTTTTTT. This sequence joins TRBV7-2 and TRBJ2-2, with 9 bases lining up with TRBD2. This CDR3 comprises 15 residues. The ends lost 3 bases at V and 6 bases at J; junction bases unmatched: 5. Germline-derived CDR1 and CDR2 are SGHTA and FQGNSA.

V gene TRBV13 combines with J gene TRBJ2-1, with 7 positions matching TRBD2. Germline V lookup: CDR1 PRHDT, CDR2 FYEKMQ (reference sequence). The length of the CDR3 is 15 residues. With 3 bases clipped from V and 6 bases from J, the junction kept 8 bases outside the gene matches. CDR3 nucleotide sequence: TGTGCCAGCAGCTTCCGCCCCGCGGGAGCCAATGAGCAGTTCTTC. Amino acid sequence: CASSFRPAGANEQFF.

The chain combines TRBV4-3 with TRBJ1-5, with a possible D match to TRBD1 (5 bases). V was trimmed by 3 bases and J by 6 bases, leaving 18 bases between them. This CDR3 region has 16 residues. The V gene's germline CDR1 is LGHNA and CDR2 YSLEER. CDR3 protein: CASSQEYGTGPQPQHF. As DNA, the CDR3 is TGCGCCAGCAGCCAGGAATACGGGACGGGCCCTCAGCCCCAGCATTTT.

CDR3 region: CASSVVGASLDEQFF. The CDR3, as DNA: TGTGCCAGCAGCGTAGTGGGGGCTAGCTTGGATGAGCAGTTCTTC. The chain employs TRBV9 and TRBJ2-1, with D possibly being TRBD1 (6 bases). The CDR3 spans 15 residues. Trimming removed 0 bases at V and 8 bases at J, with 15 bases between. Germline V gene lookup returns CDR1 SGDLS and CDR2 YYNGEE.